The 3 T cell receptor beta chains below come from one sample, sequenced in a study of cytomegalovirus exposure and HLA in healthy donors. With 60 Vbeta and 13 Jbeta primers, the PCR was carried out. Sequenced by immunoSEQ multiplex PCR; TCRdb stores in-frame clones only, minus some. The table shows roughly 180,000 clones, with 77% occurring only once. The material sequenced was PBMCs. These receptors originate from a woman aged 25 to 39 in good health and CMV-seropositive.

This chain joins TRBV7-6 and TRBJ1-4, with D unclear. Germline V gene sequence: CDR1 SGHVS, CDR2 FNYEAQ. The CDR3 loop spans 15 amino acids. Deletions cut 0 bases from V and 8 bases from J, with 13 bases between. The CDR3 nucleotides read TGTGCCAGCAGCTTAGCGTGGACGGGAGGAGAAAAACTGTTTTTT. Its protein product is CASSLAWTGGEKLFF.

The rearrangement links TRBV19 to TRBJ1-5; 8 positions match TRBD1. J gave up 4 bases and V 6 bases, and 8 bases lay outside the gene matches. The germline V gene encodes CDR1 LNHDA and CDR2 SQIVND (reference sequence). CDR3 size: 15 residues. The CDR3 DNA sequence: TGTGCCAGTAGATCCGACAGGGGCCTTAATCAGCCCCAGCATTTT. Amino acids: CASRSDRGLNQPQHF.

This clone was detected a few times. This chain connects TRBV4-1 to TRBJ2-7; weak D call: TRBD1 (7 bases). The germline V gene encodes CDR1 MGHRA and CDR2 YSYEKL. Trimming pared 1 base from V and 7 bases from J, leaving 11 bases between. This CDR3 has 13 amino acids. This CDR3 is CASSQGRDREQYF. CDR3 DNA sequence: TGCGCCAGCAGCCAAGGGCGGGACAGAGAGCAGTACTTC.